This TCR beta chain was documented in a study of long-term antiretroviral therapy in people with HIV. Study findings and constraints: Clones that had undergone expansion before ART prevailed in the repertoire throughout all time points. Repertoires looked antigen-experienced, with only a slight naive shift after ART. Upon ART, diversity increased but remained lower than transplant donor controls.

The CDR3 is made up of 14 amino acids. V was clipped by 0 bases and J by 5 bases, with 11 bases between them. Germline V gene sequence: CDR1 SGHNT, CDR2 YYREEE (reference sequence). Version v3.0 of the immunoSEQ assay was performed at survey level. Using immunoSEQ multiplex PCR, the repertoire was profiled, and TCRdb retains in-frame clones only, with some absent. This sample has roughly 20,000 clones, with 81% found just once. In regard to this clone: As yet, its antigen is unknown.

Participants with HIV, all of them, were treated in the United States. The chain uses TRBV5-4 and TRBJ2-5; D possibly corresponds to TRBD1 (5 bases). Sequences were derived from unsorted PBMCs, sampled 1.5 years after starting antiretroviral therapy. The origin of this receptor is a young man with HIV. CDR3 protein: CASSLDQGEETQYF. The CDR3, as DNA: TGTGCCAGCAGCTTGGATCAGGGTGAGGAGACCCAGTACTTC.